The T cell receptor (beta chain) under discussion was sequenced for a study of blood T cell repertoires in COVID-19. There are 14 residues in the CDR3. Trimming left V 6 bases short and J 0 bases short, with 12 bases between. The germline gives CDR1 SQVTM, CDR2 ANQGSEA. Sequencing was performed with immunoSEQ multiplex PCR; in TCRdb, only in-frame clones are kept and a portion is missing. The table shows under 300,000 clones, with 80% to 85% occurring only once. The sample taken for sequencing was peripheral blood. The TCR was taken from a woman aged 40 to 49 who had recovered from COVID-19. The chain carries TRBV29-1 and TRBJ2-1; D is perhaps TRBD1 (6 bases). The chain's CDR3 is CSVQADSSYNEQFF. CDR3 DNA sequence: TGCAGCGTCCAAGCGGACAGCTCCTACAATGAGCAGTTCTTC.